These T cell receptor beta chains were read from a single sample in a study of OX40 agonist ivuxolimab in advanced cancers. The data were produced by immunoSEQ multiplex PCR, yet TCRdb's version contains in-frame clones alone and is incomplete. The sample records some 45,000 clones, around 92% being singletons. Sequencing was performed on CD4+ or CD8+ T cells sorted from blood, taken in a trial of the OX40 agonist ivuxolimab. These receptors originate from an adult with an advanced solid tumor such as melanoma, head and neck, liver or kidney cancer. The CDR3 runs from the conserved cysteine through the conserved F or W. Fields, in order: clone size, D gene, J gene, V gene, CDR3 DNA, CDR3 protein. D genes are given only for firm matches. Some rows have no size entry. The others give once, few or many, or a class for an expanded clone.

>-|-|TRBJ2-5|TRBV7-9
TGTGCCAGCAGCTTCACGGAGACCCAGTACTTC
CASSFTETQYF
>-|-|TRBJ2-3|TRBV13
TGTGCCAGCAGCTGGGGCACAGATACGCAGTATTTT
CASSWGTDTQYF
>-|-|TRBJ2-1|TRBV9
TGTGCCAGCAGTGCCACTAGCCAGTCCTACAATGAGCAGTTCTTC
CASSATSQSYNEQFF
>-|TRBD1|TRBJ2-7|TRBV14
TGTGCCAGCAGTGCCGGGACAGGGGTAGGTTCCTACGAGCAGTACTTC
CASSAGTGVGSYEQYF
>-|TRBD2|TRBJ2-7|TRBV13
TGTGCCAGCAGCCAGCGGGGGGGCACTTTCAACGAGCAGTACTTC
CASSQRGGTFNEQYF
>-|-|TRBJ2-7|TRBV14
TGTGCCAGCAGCCCCTTCGCTGGGCTCTACGAGCAGTACTTC
CASSPFAGLYEQYF
>-|-|TRBJ1-4|TRBV15
TGTGCCACCGGACAGTCTAATGAAAAACTGTTTTTT
CATGQSNEKLFF
>-|TRBD1|TRBJ2-5|TRBV5-1
TGCGCCAGCAGCACTAAGACAGGGATGGAACGAGAGACCCAGTACTTC
CASSTKTGMERETQYF
>-|-|TRBJ2-1|TRBV6-4
TGTGCCAGCAGCCGGGGGGCCAACAATGAGCAGTTCTTC
CASSRGANNEQFF
>-|-|TRBJ2-1|TRBV7-7
TGTGCCAGCAGCCAGGGGCGGGGACTCGGACCGGGCCATGAGCAGTTCTTC
CASSQGRGLGPGHEQFF
>-|-|TRBJ2-1|TRBV7-9
TGTGCCAGCAGACCCAGGGTAACCTACAATGAGCAGTTCTTC
CASRPRVTYNEQFF
>-|-|TRBJ2-3|TRBV7-3
TGTGCCAGCAGCTTTGGTAGAGCAGATACGCAGTATTTT
CASSFGRADTQYF
>-|-|TRBJ1-6|TRBV27
TGTGCCAGCAGTACCACCGCGGGGCAGTCGGGCTCACCCCTCCACTTT
CASSTTAGQSGSPLHF
>-|-|TRBJ2-7|TRBV5-1
TGCGCCAGCAGCCCAAGACCAGGAAAACTTTTCGAGCAGTACTTC
CASSPRPGKLFEQYF
>-|-|TRBJ1-1|TRBV6-5
TGTGCCAGCAGTTACTCAGGGGCGAACACTGAAGCTTTCTTT
CASSYSGANTEAFF
>-|-|TRBJ2-1|TRBV14
TGTGCCAGCAGCCAAGATGGGCTAGAAGGCAATGAGCAGTTCTTC
CASSQDGLEGNEQFF
>-|-|TRBJ2-5|TRBV9
TGTGCCAGCAGCGTAGCGGGCGCGGTTCAAGAGACCCAGTACTTC
CASSVAGAVQETQYF
>-|-|TRBJ2-1|TRBV9
TGTGCCAGCAGCGTAGGACGGGGGCCTGATAATGAGCAGTTCTTC
CASSVGRGPDNEQFF
>-|-|TRBJ2-3|TRBV7-9
TGTGCCAGCAGCCCCCCAGGCACAGATACGCAGTATTTT
CASSPPGTDTQYF
>few|-|TRBJ1-1|TRBV2
TGTGCCAGCAGTGAAGGCCGGAACACTGAAGCTTTCTTT
CASSEGRNTEAFF
>-|-|TRBJ1-1|TRBV5-6
TGTGCCAGCAGCTTGGCCGACTTCGAAGCTTTCTTT
CASSLADFEAFF
>-|-|TRBJ2-1|TRBV6-6
TGTGCCAGCAGTTACTCCATCAGACTACTTAGCGATGAGCAGTTCTTC
CASSYSIRLLSDEQFF
>-|TRBD2|TRBJ2-2|TRBV6-1
TGTGCCAGCAGTCCCGAGGTAGCGGGCACCGGGGAGCTGTTTTTT
CASSPEVAGTGELFF
>-|-|TRBJ2-7|TRBV7-9
TGTGCCAGCAGCCCTCCCCCCGGCGGGCGCTCCTACGAGCAGTACTTC
CASSPPPGGRSYEQYF
>-|TRBD1|TRBJ2-1|TRBV9
TGTGCCAGCAGCGTCACAGGGGGCTGGGACAATGAGCAGTTCTTC
CASSVTGGWDNEQFF
>-|-|TRBJ2-2|TRBV6-5
TGTGCCAGCAGTTACACGAACACCGGGGAGCTGTTTTTT
CASSYTNTGELFF
>-|TRBD1|TRBJ1-2|TRBV9
TGTGCCAGCAGCGTAGCTGTGGAGGGGGCTACCTTC
CASSVAVEGATF
>-|-|TRBJ1-5|TRBV5-6
TGTGCCAGCAGCGCCGGTGCGATGCTGCCCCAGCATTTT
CASSAGAMLPQHF
>-|-|TRBJ2-1|TRBV11-2
TGTGCCAGCAGCTTACCCAATGAGCAGTTCTTC
CASSLPNEQFF
>-|TRBD2|TRBJ2-2|TRBV7-8
TGTGCCAGCAGCTCCCCGGGGGGGAACACCGGGGAGCTGTTTTTT
CASSSPGGNTGELFF
>-|-|TRBJ1-6|TRBV11-2
TGTGCCAGCTCCTACTCGGGTTCACCCCTCCACTTT
CASSYSGSPLHF
>-|-|TRBJ1-1|TRBV7-6
TGTGCCAGCAGCCCCCTTAAGGGCAGGAACACTGAAGCTTTCTTT
CASSPLKGRNTEAFF
>-|-|TRBJ2-4|TRBV2
TGTGCCAGCAGCCTTAGGGGGACACCGAGGGCGGACATTCAGTACTTC
CASSLRGTPRADIQYF
>-|-|TRBJ1-6|TRBV4-1
TGCGCCAGCAGCCAGAGAACCAGCTCCTATAATTCACCCCTCCACTTT
CASSQRTSSYNSPLHF
>-|-|TRBJ2-7|TRBV7-9
TGTGCCAGCAGCGGCGCCAAGCGGGCAATGGAGCAGTACTTC
CASSGAKRAMEQYF
>-|-|TRBJ1-4|TRBV4-1
TGCGCCAGCAGCCAAGACAGTGAGGAAAAACTGTTTTTT
CASSQDSEEKLFF
>few|-|TRBJ1-1|TRBV27
TGTGCCAGCAGTCTGGGGGGCGGGGGCACTGAAGCTTTCTTT
CASSLGGGGTEAFF
>-|TRBD1|TRBJ1-1|TRBV5-1
TGCGCCAGCGGGTGGACAGGGCGGGACACTGAAGCTTTCTTT
CASGWTGRDTEAFF
>-|-|TRBJ1-5|TRBV6-5
TGTGCCAGCAGCCCACAGAGCGCAATTCAGCCCCAGCATTTT
CASSPQSAIQPQHF
>-|-|TRBJ1-4|TRBV27
TGTGCCAGCAGTTGGAGTTGGGGGGAGGCTAATGAAAAACTGTTTTTT
CASSWSWGEANEKLFF
>-|-|TRBJ1-1|TRBV19
TGTGCCAGTACCCTGATGCTGGGAGCATACACTGAAGCTTTCTTT
CASTLMLGAYTEAFF
>-|-|TRBJ2-7|TRBV30
TGTGCCTGGAGCCTTACCAGGGACGAGCAGTACTTC
CAWSLTRDEQYF
>-|-|TRBJ1-1|TRBV27
TGTGCCAGCAGCCCAGTCGGGGGGAACACTGAAGCTTTCTTT
CASSPVGGNTEAFF
>-|TRBD1|TRBJ2-7|TRBV7-8
TGTGCCAGCAGCTTAGCTGTACAGGGGTACGGCGAGCAGTACTTC
CASSLAVQGYGEQYF
>-|-|TRBJ1-2|TRBV2
TGTGCCAGCAGTGAAGTGGGCCCCCCAGGCTATGGCTACACCTTC
CASSEVGPPGYGYTF
>-|-|TRBJ2-7|TRBV4-1
TGCGCCAGCAGCCAAGTGGGGGGATCCTCCTACGAGCAGTACTTC
CASSQVGGSSYEQYF
>-|-|TRBJ2-2|TRBV5-5
TGTGCCAGCAGCTCCTTGTCAGGGTTCGCGGCCGGGGAGCTGTTTTTT
CASSSLSGFAAGELFF
>few|-|TRBJ2-7|TRBV10-3
TGTGCCATCAGTGAGGTTAAACCTGAGCAGTACTTC
CAISEVKPEQYF